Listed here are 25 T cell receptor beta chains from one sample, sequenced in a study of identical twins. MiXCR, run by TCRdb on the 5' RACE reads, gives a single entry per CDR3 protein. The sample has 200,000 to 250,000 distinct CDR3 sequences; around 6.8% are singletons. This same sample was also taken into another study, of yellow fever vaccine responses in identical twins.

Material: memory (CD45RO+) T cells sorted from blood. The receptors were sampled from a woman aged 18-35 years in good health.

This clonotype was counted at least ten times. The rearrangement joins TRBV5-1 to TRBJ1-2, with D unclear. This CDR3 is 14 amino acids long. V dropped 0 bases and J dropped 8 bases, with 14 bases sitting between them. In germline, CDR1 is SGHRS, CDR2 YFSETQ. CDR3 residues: CASSLATVGRGYTF. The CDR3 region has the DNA TGCGCCAGCAGCTTGGCGACGGTGGGTCGCGGCTACACCTTC. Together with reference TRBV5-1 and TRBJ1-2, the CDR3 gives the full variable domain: KAGVTQTPRYLIKTRGQQVTLSCSPISGHRSVSWYQQTPGQGLQFLFEYFSETQRNKGNFPGRFSGRQFSNSRSEMNVSTLELGDSALYLCASSLATVGRGYTFGSGTRLTVV.

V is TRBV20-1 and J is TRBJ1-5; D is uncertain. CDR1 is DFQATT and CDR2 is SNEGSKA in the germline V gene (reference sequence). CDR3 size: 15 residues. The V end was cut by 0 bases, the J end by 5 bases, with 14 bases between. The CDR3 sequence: CSARDPLPGHQPQHF. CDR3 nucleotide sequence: TGCAGTGCTAGAGATCCCCTCCCCGGGCATCAGCCCCAGCATTTT.

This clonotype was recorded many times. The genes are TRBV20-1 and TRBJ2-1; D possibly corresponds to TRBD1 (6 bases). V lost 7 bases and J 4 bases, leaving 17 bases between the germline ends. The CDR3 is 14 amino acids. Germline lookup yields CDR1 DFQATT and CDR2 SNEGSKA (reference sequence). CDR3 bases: TGCAGTGTTATGGGGGCAAACGCTTACAATGAGCAGTTCTTC. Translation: CSVMGANAYNEQFF.

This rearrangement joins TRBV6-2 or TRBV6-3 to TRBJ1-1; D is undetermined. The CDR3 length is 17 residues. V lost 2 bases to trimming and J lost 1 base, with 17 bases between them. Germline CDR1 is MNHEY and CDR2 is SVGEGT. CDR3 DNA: TGTGCCAGCAGTTACCCTCCTCGACGGAACCAGAACACTGAAGCTTTCTTT. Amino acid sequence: CASSYPPRRNQNTEAFF.

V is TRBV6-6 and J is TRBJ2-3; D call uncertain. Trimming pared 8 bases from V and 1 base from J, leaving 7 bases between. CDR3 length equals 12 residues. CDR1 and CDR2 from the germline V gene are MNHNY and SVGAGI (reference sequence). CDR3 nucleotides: TGTGCCAGCGGCATCGGCACAGATACGCAGTATTTT. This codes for CASGIGTDTQYF.

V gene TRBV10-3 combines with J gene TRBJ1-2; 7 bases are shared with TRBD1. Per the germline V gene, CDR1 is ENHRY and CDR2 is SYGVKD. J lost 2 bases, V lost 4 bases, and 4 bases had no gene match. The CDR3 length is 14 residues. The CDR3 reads CAISVSTGNYGYTF. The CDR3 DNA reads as TGTGCCATCAGTGTTTCGACAGGGAACTATGGCTACACCTTC.

CDR3 in amino acids: CSAITGLVNEQYF. The CDR3 bases are TGCAGTGCTATAACAGGCCTAGTAAACGAGCAGTACTTC. The chain has TRBV20-1 and TRBJ2-7; D is perhaps TRBD1 (5 bases). The CDR3 runs to 13 residues. Germline CDR1 and CDR2: DFQATT and SNEGSKA (reference sequence). Trimming stripped 4 bases from V and 5 bases from J, with 15 bases between.

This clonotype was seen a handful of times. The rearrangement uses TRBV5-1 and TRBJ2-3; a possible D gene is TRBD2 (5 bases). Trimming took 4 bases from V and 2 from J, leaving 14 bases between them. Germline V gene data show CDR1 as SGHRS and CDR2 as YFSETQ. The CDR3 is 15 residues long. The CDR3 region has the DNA TGCGCCAGCAGCCCGCGGGTCGGAAACACAGATACGCAGTATTTT. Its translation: CASSPRVGNTDTQYF.

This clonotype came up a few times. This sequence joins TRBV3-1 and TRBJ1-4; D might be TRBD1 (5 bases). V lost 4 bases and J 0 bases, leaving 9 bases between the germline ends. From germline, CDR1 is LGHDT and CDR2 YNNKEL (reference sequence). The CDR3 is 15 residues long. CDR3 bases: TGTGCCAGCAGCCGAATGACAGCAACTAATGAAAAACTGTTTTTT. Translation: CASSRMTATNEKLFF.

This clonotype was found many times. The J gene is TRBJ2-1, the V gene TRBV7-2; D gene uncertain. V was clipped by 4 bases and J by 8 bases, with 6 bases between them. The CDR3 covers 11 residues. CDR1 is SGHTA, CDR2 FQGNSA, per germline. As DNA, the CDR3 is TGTGCCAGCAGCTCGGCCCATGAGCAGTTCTTC. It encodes CASSSAHEQFF.

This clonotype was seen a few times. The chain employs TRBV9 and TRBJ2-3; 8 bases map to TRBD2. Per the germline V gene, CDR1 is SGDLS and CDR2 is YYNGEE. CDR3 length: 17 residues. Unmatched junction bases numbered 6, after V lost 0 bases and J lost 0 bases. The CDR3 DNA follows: TGTGCCAGCAGCGTAGTTGGCGGGGGGACTAGCACAGATACGCAGTATTTT. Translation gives CASSVVGGGTSTDTQYF.

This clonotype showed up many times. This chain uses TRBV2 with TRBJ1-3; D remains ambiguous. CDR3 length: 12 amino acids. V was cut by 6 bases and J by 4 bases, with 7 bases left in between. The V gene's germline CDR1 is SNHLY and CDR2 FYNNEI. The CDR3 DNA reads TGTGCCAGCAGCACCCAGGGAAACACCATATATTTT. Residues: CASSTQGNTIYF.

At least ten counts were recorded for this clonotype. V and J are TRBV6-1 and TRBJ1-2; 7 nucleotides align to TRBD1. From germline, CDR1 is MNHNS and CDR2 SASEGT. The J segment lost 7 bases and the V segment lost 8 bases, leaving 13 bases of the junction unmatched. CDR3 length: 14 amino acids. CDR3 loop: CASADQGGASGYTF. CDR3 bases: TGTGCCAGCGCTGATCAAGGGGGCGCAAGTGGCTACACCTTC.

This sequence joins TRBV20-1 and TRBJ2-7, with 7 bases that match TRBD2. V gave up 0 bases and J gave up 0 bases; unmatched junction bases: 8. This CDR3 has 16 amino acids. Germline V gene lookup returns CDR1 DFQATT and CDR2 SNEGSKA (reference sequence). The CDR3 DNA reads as TGCAGTGCTAGAGATTTCGAGCGGGGTCTCTCCTACGAGCAGTACTTC. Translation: CSARDFERGLSYEQYF.

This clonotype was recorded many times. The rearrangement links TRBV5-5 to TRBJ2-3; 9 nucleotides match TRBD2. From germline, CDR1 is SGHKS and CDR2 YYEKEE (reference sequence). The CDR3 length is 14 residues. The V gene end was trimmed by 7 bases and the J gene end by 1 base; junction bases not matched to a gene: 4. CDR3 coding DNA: TGTGCCAGCGGAGAGCGGGGGGGCACAGATACGCAGTATTTT. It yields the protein CASGERGGTDTQYF.

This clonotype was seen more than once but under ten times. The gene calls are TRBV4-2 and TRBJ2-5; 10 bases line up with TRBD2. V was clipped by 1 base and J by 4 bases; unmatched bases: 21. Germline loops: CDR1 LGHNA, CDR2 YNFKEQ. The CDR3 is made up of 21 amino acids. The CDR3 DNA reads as TGTGCCAGCAGCCAAGCCCTCCAAGGACTAGCGGAAGCCGGGTTGCGAGAGACCCAGTACTTC. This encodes CASSQALQGLAEAGLRETQYF.

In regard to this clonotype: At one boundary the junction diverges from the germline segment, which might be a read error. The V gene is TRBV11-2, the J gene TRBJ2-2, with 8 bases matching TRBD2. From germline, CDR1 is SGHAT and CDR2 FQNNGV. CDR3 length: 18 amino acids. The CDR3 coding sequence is TGTGCCAGCAGCTTATCTTTTGCGGGGGGATACGGCACCGGGGAGCTTTTTTTT. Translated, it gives CASSLSFAGGYGTGELFF.

The CDR3 DNA sequence: TGTGCCAGCAGTTACGGACAGCTCTCTGGGGCCAACGTCCTGACTTTC. Amino acids: CASSYGQLSGANVLTF. The V gene is TRBV6-2 or TRBV6-3, the J gene TRBJ2-6, with D possibly being TRBD1 (6 bases). Germline V CDR1 and CDR2: MNHEY, SVGEGT. The length of the CDR3 is 16 residues. The V and J ends lost 2 bases and 0 bases respectively, with 8 bases between them.

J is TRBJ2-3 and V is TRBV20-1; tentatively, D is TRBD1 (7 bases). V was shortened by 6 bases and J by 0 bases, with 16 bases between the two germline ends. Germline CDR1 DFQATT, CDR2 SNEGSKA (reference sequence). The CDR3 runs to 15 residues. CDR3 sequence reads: CSAHDRDSSTDTQYF. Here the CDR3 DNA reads TGCAGTGCACACGACAGGGACTCTAGCACAGATACGCAGTATTTT.

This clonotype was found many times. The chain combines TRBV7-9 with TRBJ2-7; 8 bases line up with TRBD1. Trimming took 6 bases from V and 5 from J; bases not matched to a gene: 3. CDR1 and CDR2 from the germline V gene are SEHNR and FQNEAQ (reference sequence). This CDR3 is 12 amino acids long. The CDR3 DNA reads TGTGCCAGCAGACAGGGGGGCAACGAGCAGTACTTC. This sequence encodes CASRQGGNEQYF.

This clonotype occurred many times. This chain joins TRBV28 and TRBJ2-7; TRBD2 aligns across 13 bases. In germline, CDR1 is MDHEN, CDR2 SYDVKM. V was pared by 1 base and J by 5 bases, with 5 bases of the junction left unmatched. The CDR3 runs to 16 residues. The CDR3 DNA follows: TGTGCCAGCAGTTTATTACGGACTAGCGGGAGTAACGAGCAGTACTTC. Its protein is CASSLLRTSGSNEQYF.

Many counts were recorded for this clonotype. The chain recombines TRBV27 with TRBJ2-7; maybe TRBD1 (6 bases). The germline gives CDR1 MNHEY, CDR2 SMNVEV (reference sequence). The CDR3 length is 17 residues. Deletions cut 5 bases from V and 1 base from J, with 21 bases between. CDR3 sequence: CASSAGQRGFGSYEQYF. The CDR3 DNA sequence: TGTGCCAGCAGTGCCGGACAGAGGGGTTTTGGATCCTACGAGCAGTACTTC.

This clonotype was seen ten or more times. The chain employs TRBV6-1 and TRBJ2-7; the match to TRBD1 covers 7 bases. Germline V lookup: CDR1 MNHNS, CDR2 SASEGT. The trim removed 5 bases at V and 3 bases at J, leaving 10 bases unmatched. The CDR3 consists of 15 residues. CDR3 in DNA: TGTGCCAGCAGTACGCGGACAGGCTCCCGCTACGAGCAGTACTTC. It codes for CASSTRTGSRYEQYF.

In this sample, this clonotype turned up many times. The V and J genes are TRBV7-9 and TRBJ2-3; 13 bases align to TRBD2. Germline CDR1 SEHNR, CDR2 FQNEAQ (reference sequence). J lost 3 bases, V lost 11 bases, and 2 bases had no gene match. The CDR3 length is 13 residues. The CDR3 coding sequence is TGTGCCGTGGGACTAGCGGGAACAGATACGCAGTATTTT. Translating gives CAVGLAGTDTQYF.

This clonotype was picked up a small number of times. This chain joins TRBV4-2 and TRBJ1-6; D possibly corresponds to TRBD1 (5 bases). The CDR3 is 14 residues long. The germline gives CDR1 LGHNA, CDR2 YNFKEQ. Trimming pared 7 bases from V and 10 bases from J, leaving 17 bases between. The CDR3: CASNLGTDGSPLHF. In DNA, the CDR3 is TGTGCCAGCAACCTCGGGACGGATGGATCACCCCTCCACTTT.